This TCR beta chain was sequenced for a study of cytomegalovirus exposure and HLA in healthy donors. The CDR3 length is 17 residues. From germline, CDR1 is SGHVS and CDR2 FNYEAQ. V was pared by 4 bases and J by 4 bases, with 14 bases of the junction left unmatched. The PCR made use of 60 Vbeta and 13 Jbeta primers. Measured with immunoSEQ multiplex PCR; TCRdb has only the in-frame clones, and not every one. The table records about 69,000 clones, more than 75% of them present only once. This sequence joins TRBV7-6 and TRBJ2-5; 8 positions agree with TRBD2. This clonotype originated in a man younger than 35 in good health and CMV-seronegative. The sample taken for sequencing was PBMCs. The chain's CDR3 is CASSYSLRVAGGETQYF. The CDR3 bases are TGTGCCAGCAGCTACTCCCTCCGGGTGGCGGGAGGAGAGACCCAGTACTTC.